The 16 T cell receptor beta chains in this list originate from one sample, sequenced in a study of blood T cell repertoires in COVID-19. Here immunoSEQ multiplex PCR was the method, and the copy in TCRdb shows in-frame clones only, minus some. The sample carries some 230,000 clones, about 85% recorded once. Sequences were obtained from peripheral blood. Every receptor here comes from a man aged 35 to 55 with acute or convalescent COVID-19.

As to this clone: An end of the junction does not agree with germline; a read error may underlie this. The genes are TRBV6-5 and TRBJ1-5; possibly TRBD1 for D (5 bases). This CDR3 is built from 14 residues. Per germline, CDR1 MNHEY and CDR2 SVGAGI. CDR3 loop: CTSSRGTENQPQHF. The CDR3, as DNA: TGTACCAGCAGTCGCGGGACGGAGAATCAGCCCCAGCATTTT.

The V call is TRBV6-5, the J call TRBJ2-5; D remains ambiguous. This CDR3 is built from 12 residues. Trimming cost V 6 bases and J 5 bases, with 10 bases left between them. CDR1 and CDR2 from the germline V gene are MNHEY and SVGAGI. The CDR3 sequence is CASSPGWETQYF. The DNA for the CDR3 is TGTGCCAGCAGCCCCGGTTGGGAGACCCAGTACTTC.

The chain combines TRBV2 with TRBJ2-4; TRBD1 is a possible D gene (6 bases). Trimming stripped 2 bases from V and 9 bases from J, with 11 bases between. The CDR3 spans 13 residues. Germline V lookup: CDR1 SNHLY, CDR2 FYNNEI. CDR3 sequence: CASSEQGSPIQYF. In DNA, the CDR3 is TGTGCCAGCAGTGAACAGGGGTCCCCCATTCAGTACTTC.

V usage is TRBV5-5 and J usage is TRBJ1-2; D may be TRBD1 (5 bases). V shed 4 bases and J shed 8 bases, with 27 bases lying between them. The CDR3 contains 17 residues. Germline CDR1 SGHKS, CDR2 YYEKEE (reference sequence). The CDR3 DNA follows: TGTGCCAGCAGCCTTAGCCTAGGGACTGACGCTATGTTGGGCTACACCTTC. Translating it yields CASSLSLGTDAMLGYTF.

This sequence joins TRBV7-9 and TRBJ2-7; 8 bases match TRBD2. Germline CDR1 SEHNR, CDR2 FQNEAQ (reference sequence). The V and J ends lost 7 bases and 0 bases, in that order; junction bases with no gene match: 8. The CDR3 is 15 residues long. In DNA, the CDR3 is TGTGCCAGCACCCCCCTCGCGGGGGGCTCCTACGAGCAGTACTTC. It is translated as CASTPLAGGSYEQYF.

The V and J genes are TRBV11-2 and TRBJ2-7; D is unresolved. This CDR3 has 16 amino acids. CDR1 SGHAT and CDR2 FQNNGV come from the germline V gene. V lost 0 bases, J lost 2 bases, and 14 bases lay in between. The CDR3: CASSLDTPAPAYEQYF. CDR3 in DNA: TGTGCCAGCAGCTTAGATACCCCTGCGCCGGCCTACGAGCAGTACTTC.

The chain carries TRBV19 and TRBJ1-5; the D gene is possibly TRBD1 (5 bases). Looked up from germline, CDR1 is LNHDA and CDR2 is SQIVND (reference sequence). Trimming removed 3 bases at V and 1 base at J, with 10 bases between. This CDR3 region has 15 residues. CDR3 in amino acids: CASSIGGASNQPQHF. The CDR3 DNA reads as TGTGCCAGTAGTATTGGAGGGGCCAGCAATCAGCCCCAGCATTTT.

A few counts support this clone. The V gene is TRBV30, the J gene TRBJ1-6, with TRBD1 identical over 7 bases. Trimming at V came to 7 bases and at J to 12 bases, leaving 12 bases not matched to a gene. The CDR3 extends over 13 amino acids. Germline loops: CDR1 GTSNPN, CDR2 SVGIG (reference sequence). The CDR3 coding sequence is TGTGCCTCCAGGGACAGTGGATTATTACCCCTCCACTTT. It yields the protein CASRDSGLLPLHF.

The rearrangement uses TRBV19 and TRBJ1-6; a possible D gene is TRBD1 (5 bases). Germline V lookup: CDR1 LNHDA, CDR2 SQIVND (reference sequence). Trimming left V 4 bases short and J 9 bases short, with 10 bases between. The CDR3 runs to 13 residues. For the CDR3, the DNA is TGTGCCAGTAGTACAGGGTTGGGTTCACCCCTCCACTTT. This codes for CASSTGLGSPLHF.

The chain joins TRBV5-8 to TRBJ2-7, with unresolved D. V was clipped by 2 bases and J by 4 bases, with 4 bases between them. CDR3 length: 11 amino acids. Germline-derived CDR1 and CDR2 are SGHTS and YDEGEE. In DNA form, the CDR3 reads TGTGCCAGCAGCTTCTTTTACGAGCAGTACTTC. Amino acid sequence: CASSFFYEQYF.

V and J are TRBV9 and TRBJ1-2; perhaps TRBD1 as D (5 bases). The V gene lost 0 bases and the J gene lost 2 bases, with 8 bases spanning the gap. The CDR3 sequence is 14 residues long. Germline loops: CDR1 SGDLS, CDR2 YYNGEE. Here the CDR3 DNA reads TGTGCCAGCAGCGTAGGGGCAGGGAACTATGGCTACACCTTC. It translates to CASSVGAGNYGYTF.

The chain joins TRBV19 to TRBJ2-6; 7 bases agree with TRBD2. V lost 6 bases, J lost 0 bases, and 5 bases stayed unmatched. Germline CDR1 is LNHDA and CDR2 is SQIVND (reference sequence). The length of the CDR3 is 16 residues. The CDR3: CASSGGLSSGANVLTF. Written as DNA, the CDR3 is TGTGCCAGTAGCGGGGGACTATCCTCTGGGGCCAACGTCCTGACTTTC.

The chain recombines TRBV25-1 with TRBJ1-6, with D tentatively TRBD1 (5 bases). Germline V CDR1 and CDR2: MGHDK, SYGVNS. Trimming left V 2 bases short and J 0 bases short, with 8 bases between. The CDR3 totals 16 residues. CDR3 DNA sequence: TGTGCCAGCAGTGAAGGGGGGAGCTCCTATAATTCACCCCTCCACTTT. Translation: CASSEGGSSYNSPLHF.

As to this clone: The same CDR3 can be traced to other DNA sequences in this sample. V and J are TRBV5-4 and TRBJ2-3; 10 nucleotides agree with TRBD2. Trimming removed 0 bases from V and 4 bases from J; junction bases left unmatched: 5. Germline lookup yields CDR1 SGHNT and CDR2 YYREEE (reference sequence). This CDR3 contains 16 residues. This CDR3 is CASSLGPSGGPDTQYF. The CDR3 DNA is TGTGCCAGCAGCTTGGGGCCTAGCGGGGGTCCAGATACGCAGTATTTT. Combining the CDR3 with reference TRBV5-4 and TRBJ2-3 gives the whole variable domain ETGVTQSPTHLIKTRGQQVTLRCSSQSGHNTVSWYQQALGQGPQFIFQYYREEENGRGNFPPRFSGLQFPNYSSELNVNALELDDSALYLCASSLGPSGGPDTQYFGPGTRLTVL.

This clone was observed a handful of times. CDR3 sequence (DNA): TGTGCCAGCAGTGAAGAGGGGCAAGGCAATCAGCCCCAGCATTTT. As protein: CASSEEGQGNQPQHF. The gene calls are TRBV6-1 and TRBJ1-5; the D gene is possibly TRBD1 (5 bases). CDR1 MNHNS and CDR2 SASEGT come from the germline V gene. Trimming stripped 1 base from V and 2 bases from J, with 9 bases between. The CDR3 has 15 residues.

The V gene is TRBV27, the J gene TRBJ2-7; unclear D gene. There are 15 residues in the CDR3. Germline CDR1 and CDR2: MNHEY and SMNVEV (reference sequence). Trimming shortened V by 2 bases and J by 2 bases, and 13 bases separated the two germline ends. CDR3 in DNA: TGTGCCAGCAGTTTAATTCTTCGGAGAACCTACGAGCAGTACTTC. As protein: CASSLILRRTYEQYF.